A single sample gave rise to the 4 T cell receptor beta chains below, sequenced in a study of OX40 agonist ivuxolimab in advanced cancers. Sequencing was performed with immunoSEQ multiplex PCR; in TCRdb, only in-frame clones are kept and a portion is missing. The top ten hold roughly 2.8% of the sample, which has fewer than 90,000 clones, almost 95% seen once. Material: CD4+ or CD8+ T cells sorted from blood, obtained in a trial of the OX40 agonist ivuxolimab. The source is an adult with an advanced solid tumor such as melanoma, head and neck, liver or kidney cancer.

The V and J genes are TRBV19 and TRBJ1-3; no reliable D call. Germline V gene lookup returns CDR1 LNHDA and CDR2 SQIVND (reference sequence). This CDR3 is 14 amino acids long. Trimming pared 7 bases from V and 4 bases from J, leaving 14 bases between. This CDR3 reads CASTTWAGGNTIYF. The CDR3 DNA follows: TGTGCCAGTACCACCTGGGCGGGCGGAAACACCATATATTTT.

The V gene is TRBV7-2, the J gene TRBJ2-5; D unresolved. The CDR3 spans 13 residues. Trimming stripped 3 bases from V and 4 bases from J, with 9 bases between. Germline V gene sequence: CDR1 SGHTA, CDR2 FQGNSA. The CDR3 DNA reads TGTGCCAGCAGCTTCTCTGGGGTAGAGACCCAGTACTTC. Amino acids: CASSFSGVETQYF.

The chain couples TRBV6-5 to TRBJ1-6; 7 bases line up with TRBD1. CDR1 and CDR2 (germline): MNHEY, SVGAGI. The trim removed 4 bases at V and 7 bases at J, leaving 7 bases unmatched. The CDR3 is 15 residues long. CDR3 sequence: CASSSYRGGNSPLHF. CDR3 nucleotide sequence: TGTGCCAGCAGTTCATACAGGGGAGGGAATTCACCCCTCCACTTT.

The gene calls are TRBV4-1 and TRBJ2-7; weak D call: TRBD2 (5 bases). The CDR3 consists of 16 residues. Per the germline V gene, CDR1 is MGHRA and CDR2 is YSYEKL. The V end was cut by 1 base, the J end by 4 bases, with 17 bases between. CDR3 in amino acids: CASSQGMSGDLYEQYF. The CDR3 DNA follows: TGCGCCAGCAGCCAAGGGATGAGCGGAGACTTGTACGAGCAGTACTTC.